This T cell receptor (beta chain) came from a study of spatial heterogeneity in lung cancer. Study context: Among detected sequences, beta-chain ones consistently exceeded alpha-chain ones in number. Study conclusions and caveats: Resection saw ubiquitous expanded tumor TCRs appear in blood more than follow-up did.

The time point here: sample taken at primary tumor resection. Untreated early-stage non-small cell lung cancer patients, around 70 in total, were the donors. Sequencing was performed on whole RNA extracted from tumor and nontumor lung tissue, or from frozen PBMC, and the material was left unsorted. Each CDR3 protein gets one entry after TCRdb re-called the 5' RACE reads with MiXCR. The sample has about 92,000 distinct CDR3 sequences, 9.5% to 15% seen once. A remark on this clonotype: What it recognizes is unknown.

V shed 4 bases and J shed 2 bases, with 12 bases lying between them. Germline CDR1 and CDR2: SGHVS and FNYEAQ. The CDR3 spans 14 residues. V gene TRBV7-6 combines with J gene TRBJ2-7; weak D call: TRBD1 (6 bases). This clonotype originated in a male donor with early-stage non-small cell lung cancer. The sequencing used PBMCs, collected at surgery. CDR3: CASSSRDTPYEQYF. The CDR3, as DNA: TGTGCCAGCAGCTCCCGGGACACTCCCTACGAGCAGTACTTC.